Listed here are 23 T cell receptor beta chains from one sample, sequenced in a study of T-cell memory formation after mild COVID-19. MiXCR, applied by TCRdb to the 5' RACE reads, yields one record per CDR3 protein. The top ten clones hold roughly 2% of a sample with some 130,000 distinct CDR3 sequences, roughly 6% of them seen once. Input material: PBMCs or a T cell subset sorted from them (not recorded which). The receptors originated from an adult woman who had mild COVID-19 (a few samples of this study predate the infection). Cell type and time point are not known.

This clonotype was found a few times. This sequence joins TRBV4-3 and TRBJ2-5; D unresolved. This CDR3 has 14 residues. Germline V gene data show CDR1 as LGHNA and CDR2 as YSLEER. V was clipped by 0 bases and J by 3 bases, with 8 bases between them. The CDR3 DNA follows: TGCGCCAGCAGCCAAGATTTTGGTGAAGAGACCCAGTACTTC. This gives the protein CASSQDFGEETQYF.

This clonotype appeared many times. J is TRBJ1-1 and V is TRBV20-1; the D gene is possibly TRBD1 (6 bases). Germline CDR1 DFQATT, CDR2 SNEGSKA (reference sequence). V was clipped by 3 bases and J by 3 bases, with 14 bases between them. The CDR3 is 14 amino acids. The CDR3 sequence is CSAREPGGHTEAFF. CDR3 nucleotides: TGCAGTGCTAGGGAACCCGGGGGCCACACTGAAGCTTTCTTT.

DNA for the CDR3: TGTGCCAGCAGGGGGCTAGCGGGGGGATCCCAAGAGACCCAGTACTTC. Its translation: CASRGLAGGSQETQYF. The chain employs TRBV12-3 or TRBV12-4 and TRBJ2-5; 11 positions agree with TRBD2. V lost 6 bases, J lost 1 base, and 7 bases stayed unmatched. The CDR3 runs 16 residues.

This rearrangement joins TRBV7-2 to TRBJ2-7, with D unresolved. This CDR3 has 14 amino acids. The V end lost 1 base, the J end lost 3 bases, and 10 bases lay between the germline ends. CDR1 is SGHTA and CDR2 is FQGNSA in the germline V gene. CDR3 residues: CASSLVPEIYEQYF. CDR3 sequence (DNA): TGTGCCAGCAGCTTAGTGCCAGAGATCTACGAGCAGTACTTC. The variable domain in full, completed from reference TRBV7-2 and TRBJ2-7, reads GAGVSQSPSNKVTEKGKDVELRCDPISGHTALYWYRQSLGQGLEFLIYFQGNSAPDKSGLPSDRFSAERTGGSVSTLTIQRTQQEDSAVYLCASSLVPEIYEQYFGPGTRLTVT.

The chain's CDR3 is CASSRTGEDYGYTF. CDR3 DNA sequence: TGTGCCAGCAGCCGGACAGGGGAAGACTATGGCTACACCTTC. This chain joins TRBV7-9 and TRBJ1-2, with TRBD1 identical over 9 bases. The CDR3 runs 14 residues. Trimming at V came to 5 bases and at J to 3 bases, leaving 4 bases not matched to a gene. The germline gives CDR1 SEHNR, CDR2 FQNEAQ (reference sequence).

The rearrangement links TRBV27 to TRBJ1-2, with 8 bases lining up with TRBD1. The CDR3 length is 15 residues. Unmatched junction bases numbered 6, after V lost 5 bases and J lost 1 base. Germline CDR1 reads MNHEY; CDR2 reads SMNVEV (reference sequence). CDR3 in DNA: TGTGCCAGCAGTCCCCGGACAGGGCGTAACTATGGCTACACCTTC. This sequence encodes CASSPRTGRNYGYTF.

This clonotype occurred a few times. This chain uses TRBV24-1 with TRBJ2-1; TRBD2 agrees at 8 bases. V was pared by 4 bases and J by 4 bases, with 8 bases of the junction left unmatched. The CDR3 is 16 amino acids. Germline V CDR1 and CDR2: KGHDR, SFDVKD. CDR3 DNA: TGTGCCACCAGTGACCGATACGGGACTAGGTACAATGAGCAGTTCTTC. Amino acid sequence: CATSDRYGTRYNEQFF.

The V gene is TRBV4-2, the J gene TRBJ1-2; the D is unclear. The CDR3 contains 17 residues. V lost 0 bases, J lost 4 bases, and 18 bases lay in between. Germline V lookup: CDR1 LGHNA, CDR2 YNFKEQ. CDR3 region: CASSQEASDPSVYGYTF. The CDR3 coding sequence is TGTGCCAGCAGCCAAGAAGCGTCAGACCCCTCCGTCTATGGCTACACCTTC.

In this sample, this clonotype turned up a few times. This chain links TRBV25-1 with TRBJ1-1; D may be TRBD1 (5 bases). Deletions cut 1 base from V and 2 bases from J, with 23 bases between. CDR1 MGHDK and CDR2 SYGVNS come from the germline V gene. CDR3 length: 19 amino acids. The CDR3 reads CASSESRRMDQGGNTEAFF. CDR3 bases: TGTGCCAGCAGTGAATCGCGGCGTATGGATCAGGGCGGAAACACTGAAGCTTTCTTT.

This clonotype occurred a few times. The CDR3 DNA sequence: TGCGCCAGCAGCTTGGGAACAGGGGGCTCCACAGATACGCAGTATTTT. Amino acids: CASSLGTGGSTDTQYF. The rearrangement links TRBV5-1 to TRBJ2-3, with 9 bases fitting TRBD1. CDR3 length equals 16 residues. Germline CDR1 SGHRS, CDR2 YFSETQ. V lost 0 bases and J lost 2; bases outside the gene matches: 4.

The J gene is TRBJ2-1, the V gene TRBV7-6; tentatively, D is TRBD2 (6 bases). Deletions cut 1 base from V and 0 bases from J, with 7 bases between. Per germline, CDR1 SGHVS and CDR2 FNYEAQ. The CDR3 loop spans 15 amino acids. In DNA, the CDR3 is TGTGCCAGCAGCTTAGTAGCGGACTCCTACAATGAGCAGTTCTTC. It specifies CASSLVADSYNEQFF. The full variable domain, completed using reference TRBV7-6 and TRBJ2-1, is GAGVSQSPRYKVTKRGQDVALRCDPISGHVSLYWYRQALGQGPEFLTYFNYEAQQDKSGLPNDRFSAERPEGSISTLTIQRTEQRDSAMYRCASSLVADSYNEQFFGPGTRLTVL.

The V and J genes are TRBV20-1 and TRBJ2-7; 7 nucleotides align to TRBD1. V lost 6 bases to trimming and J lost 4 bases; unmatched junction nucleotides: 12. Germline loops: CDR1 DFQATT, CDR2 SNEGSKA (reference sequence). The CDR3 loop spans 14 amino acids. Written as DNA, the CDR3 is TGCAGTGCCCCACGGGCGGACAGGTTTTACGAGCAGTACTTC. This sequence encodes CSAPRADRFYEQYF.

This clonotype was seen repeatedly, ten times or more. V and J are TRBV18 and TRBJ2-3; D may match TRBD1 or TRBD2 (6 bases each). Germline V gives CDR1 KGHSH, CDR2 LQKENI. CDR3 length: 15 amino acids. Trimming took off 3 bases at V and 3 bases at J, with 13 bases between the two ends. The CDR3 DNA reads TGTGCCAGCTCACCGGGGGGCAGGACGACAGATACGCAGTATTTT. This gives the protein CASSPGGRTTDTQYF.

The gene calls are TRBV24-1 and TRBJ2-3; the match to TRBD2 covers 8 bases. The V gene end was trimmed by 3 bases and the J gene end by 3 bases; junction bases not matched to a gene: 7. Germline V gene data show CDR1 as KGHDR and CDR2 as SFDVKD. The CDR3 length is 16 residues. CDR3 DNA sequence: TGTGCCACCAGTGATCGAAGGACGGGAGGGACAGATACGCAGTATTTT. Translation gives CATSDRRTGGTDTQYF.

This clonotype was seen a handful of times. The J gene is TRBJ1-5, the V gene TRBV20-1; possibly TRBD1 for D (6 bases). The V and J ends lost 3 bases and 4 bases respectively, with 10 bases between them. CDR1 and CDR2 (germline): DFQATT, SNEGSKA (reference sequence). CDR3 length: 13 residues. CDR3: CSARRQGNQPQHF. The CDR3 DNA follows: TGCAGTGCTAGGCGCCAGGGGAATCAGCCCCAGCATTTT.

This clonotype was detected ten times or more. The J gene is TRBJ1-6, the V gene TRBV6-4; unclear D gene. V shed 5 bases and J shed 6 bases, with 8 bases lying between them. The CDR3 is 13 residues long. Germline V CDR1 and CDR2: MRHNA, SNTAGT. Here the CDR3 reads CASSLDANSPLHF. In nucleotides, the CDR3 is TGTGCCAGCAGTTTGGACGCTAATTCACCCCTCCACTTT.

This clonotype was picked up a small number of times. The chain uses TRBV11-2 and TRBJ2-3; 11 positions agree with TRBD2. Losses at the gene ends were 6 bases for V and 0 bases for J; bases not matched to a gene: 11. CDR1 SGHAT and CDR2 FQNNGV come from the germline V gene. The CDR3 sequence is 18 residues long. The CDR3 DNA sequence: TGTGCCAGCAGACGTTACCCTAGCGGGGGGCTTAGCACAGATACGCAGTATTTT. It translates to CASRRYPSGGLSTDTQYF.

This clonotype has a count of ten or more. The V and J genes are TRBV20-1 and TRBJ2-1, with 8 bases matching TRBD2. In germline, CDR1 is DFQATT, CDR2 SNEGSKA (reference sequence). This CDR3 spans 12 amino acids. J was trimmed by 1 base and V by 7 bases; bases with no gene match: 0. The CDR3 spells CSGGRSYNEQFF. CDR3 coding DNA: TGCAGTGGCGGGAGGTCCTACAATGAGCAGTTCTTC.

This chain connects TRBV24-1 to TRBJ2-1; D not resolved. CDR1 and CDR2 from the germline V gene are KGHDR and SFDVKD. V lost 4 bases, J lost 12 bases, and 15 bases lay in between. The CDR3 length is 13 residues. The CDR3 DNA reads as TGTGCCACCAGTGAAAACCTAGTGGGTCGGCAGTTCTTC. The encoded protein is CATSENLVGRQFF.

This clonotype was seen more than once but under ten times. CDR3 region: CASRENPREKLFF. CDR3 coding DNA: TGTGCCAGCAGGGAGAACCCGCGGGAAAAACTGTTTTTT. V usage is TRBV7-9 and J usage is TRBJ1-4; D unresolved. The V end lost 6 bases, the J end lost 8 bases, and 13 bases lay between the germline ends. Germline V CDR1 and CDR2: SEHNR, FQNEAQ (reference sequence). The length of the CDR3 is 13 residues.

This clonotype was detected ten times or more. The chain links TRBV11-2 to TRBJ2-2, with 7 bases fitting TRBD1. The germline gives CDR1 SGHAT, CDR2 FQNNGV. The CDR3 has 14 residues. With 5 bases clipped from V and 2 bases from J, the junction kept 2 bases outside the gene matches. CDR3 in amino acids: CASSRDSNTGELFF. In DNA form, the CDR3 reads TGTGCCAGCAGCCGGGACAGCAACACCGGGGAGCTGTTTTTT.

The chain joins TRBV20-1 to TRBJ1-2; TRBD1 agrees at 10 bases. The trim removed 0 bases at V and 4 bases at J, leaving 8 bases unmatched. The CDR3 is 16 amino acids. Germline CDR1 reads DFQATT; CDR2 reads SNEGSKA (reference sequence). The CDR3 DNA sequence: TGCAGTGCTAGAGACCACCCGGGACAGGGGACCTATGGCTACACCTTC. Translation gives CSARDHPGQGTYGYTF.

This clonotype turned up a few times. This chain uses TRBV7-2 with TRBJ2-3; a possible D gene is TRBD2 (6 bases). Germline loops: CDR1 SGHTA, CDR2 FQGNSA. CDR3 length: 15 amino acids. V dropped 2 bases and J dropped 4 bases, with 13 bases sitting between them. This chain's CDR3 is CASSLKGGTPDTQYF. The CDR3 DNA reads TGTGCCAGCAGCTTAAAGGGCGGGACTCCAGATACGCAGTATTTT.